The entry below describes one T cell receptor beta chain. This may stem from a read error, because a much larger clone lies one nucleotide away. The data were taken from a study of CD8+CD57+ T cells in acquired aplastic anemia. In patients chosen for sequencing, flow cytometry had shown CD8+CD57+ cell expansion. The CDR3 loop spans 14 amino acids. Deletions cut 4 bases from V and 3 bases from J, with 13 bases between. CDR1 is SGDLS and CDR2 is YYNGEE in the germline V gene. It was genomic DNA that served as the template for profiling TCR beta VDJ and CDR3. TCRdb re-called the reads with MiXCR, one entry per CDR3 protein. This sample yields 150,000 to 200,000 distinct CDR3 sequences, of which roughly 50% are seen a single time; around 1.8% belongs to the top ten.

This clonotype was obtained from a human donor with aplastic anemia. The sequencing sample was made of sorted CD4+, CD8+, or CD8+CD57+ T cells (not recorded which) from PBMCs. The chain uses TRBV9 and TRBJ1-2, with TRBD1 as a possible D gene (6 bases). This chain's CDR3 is CASSRYRGDYGYTF. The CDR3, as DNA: TGTGCCAGCAGCCGATATAGGGGGGACTATGGCTACACCTTC.